Following are 14 T cell receptor beta chains from one sample sequenced in a study of blood T cell repertoires in COVID-19. Sequencing was performed with immunoSEQ multiplex PCR; in TCRdb, only in-frame clones are kept and a portion is missing. The table includes some 340,000 clones, roughly 80% detected once. The specimen sequenced was PBMCs or T cells enriched from blood (not recorded which). All receptors derive from a woman in her 50s who had recovered from COVID-19.

The chain couples TRBV15 to TRBJ1-4, with D tentatively TRBD1 (6 bases). With 2 bases removed from V and 3 bases from J, the gap between germline ends came to 16 bases. This CDR3 region has 17 residues. Germline V gene sequence: CDR1 LNHNV, CDR2 YYDKDF (reference sequence). CDR3 protein: CATSRSRGGLPNEKLFF. The CDR3 region has the DNA TGTGCCACCAGCAGATCCCGGGGGGGCCTGCCTAATGAAAAACTGTTTTTT.

The V gene is TRBV21-1, the J gene TRBJ1-5. TRBV21-1 is a documented pseudogene. This CDR3 comprises 12 residues. Here the CDR3 DNA reads TGTGCCAGCATGAGGCCCAATCAGCCCCAGCATTTT. The encoded protein is CASMRPNQPQHF.

The chain combines TRBV7-2 with TRBJ1-2; 8 bases agree with TRBD1. The J segment lost 2 bases and the V segment lost 6 bases, leaving 5 bases of the junction unmatched. CDR3 size: 14 residues. The V gene's germline CDR1 is SGHTA and CDR2 FQGNSA. The CDR3 nucleotides are TGTGCCAGCAGACCGACAGGGGCAAACTATGGCTACACCTTC. The encoded protein is CASRPTGANYGYTF.

This clone was counted between two and nine times. V is TRBV3-1 (or the pseudogene TRBV3-2) and J is TRBJ1-6, with a possible D match to TRBD1 (5 bases). Per germline, CDR1 LGHDT and CDR2 YNNKEL (reference sequence). Trimming shortened V by 1 base and J by 6 bases, and 13 bases separated the two germline ends. The CDR3 runs 16 residues. The chain's CDR3 is CASSQVTGVSNSPLHF. The DNA of the CDR3 is TGTGCCAGCAGCCAAGTAACGGGGGTCTCTAATTCACCCCTCCACTTT.

The chain combines TRBV6-5 with TRBJ1-2; D unresolved. The V and J ends lost 7 bases and 5 bases respectively, with 11 bases between them. The CDR3 consists of 12 residues. CDR1 and CDR2 from the germline V gene are MNHEY and SVGAGI. The CDR3 sequence is CASMLGGYGYTF. For the CDR3, the DNA is TGTGCCAGCATGCTTGGCGGGTATGGCTACACCTTC.

The chain has TRBV6-5 and TRBJ1-4; tentative D call: TRBD1 (5 bases). The CDR3 length is 14 residues. Deletions cut 6 bases from V and 5 bases from J, with 13 bases between. Germline-derived CDR1 and CDR2 are MNHEY and SVGAGI. CDR3 sequence: CASSLGRGNEKLFF. The CDR3 DNA reads TGTGCCAGCAGCCTCGGACGGGGGAATGAAAAACTGTTTTTT.

The chain is built from TRBV7-4 and TRBJ1-5, with D perhaps TRBD1 (6 bases). Germline CDR1 and CDR2: SGHVT and SQSDAQ. Trimming cost V 2 bases and J 7 bases, with 24 bases left between them. There are 18 residues in the CDR3. For the CDR3, the DNA is TGTGCCAGCAGCTTAACAGGGTATGGAGGGAGGGTACGGCAGCCCCAGCATTTT. Protein product: CASSLTGYGGRVRQPQHF.

This clone was observed a few times. This same CDR3 is encoded by further DNA sequences in the sample. This chain joins TRBV6-2 or TRBV6-3 and TRBJ2-7, with TRBD1 as a possible D gene (6 bases). V lost 6 bases to trimming and J lost 3 bases, with 12 bases between them. Per the germline V gene, CDR1 is MNHEY and CDR2 is SVGEGT. The CDR3 is 13 amino acids. CDR3 DNA sequence: TGTGCCAGCAGCTTATTAGGGGGCTACGAGCAGTACTTC. It codes for CASSLLGGYEQYF.

This clone was seen more than once but under ten times. This chain links TRBV4-3 with TRBJ2-2; no clear D. Trimming took 0 bases from V and 0 from J, leaving 8 bases between them. The germline V gene encodes CDR1 LGHNA and CDR2 YSLEER. The CDR3 extends over 16 amino acids. The CDR3 nucleotides read TGCGCCAGCAGCCAAGATGGCCCACCGAACACCGGGGAGCTGTTTTTT. Its translation is CASSQDGPPNTGELFF.

As DNA, the CDR3 is TGTGCCAGCAGTGAAAGGACTGGAACTGGGGCCCAGTACTTC. It specifies CASSERTGTGAQYF. The genes are TRBV2 and TRBJ2-5; TRBD2 is a possible D gene (5 bases). Germline assignment: CDR1 SNHLY and CDR2 FYNNEI. CDR3 length: 14 amino acids. Between the trimmed V and J ends, which lost 2 bases and 9 bases, there was a span of 16 bases.

This clone appeared many times. The genes are TRBV11-2 and TRBJ2-7; 10 nucleotides align to TRBD2. The CDR3 consists of 16 residues. The germline V gene has CDR1 SGHAT and CDR2 FQNNGV. J gave up 7 bases and V 1 base, and 10 bases lay outside the gene matches. This CDR3 reads CASSLVGTSALREQYF. DNA of the CDR3: TGTGCCAGCAGCTTAGTTGGGACTAGCGCATTAAGGGAGCAGTACTTC.

The rearrangement links TRBV30 to TRBJ1-4, with D perhaps TRBD1 (5 bases). V shed 3 bases and J shed 10 bases, with 27 bases lying between them. Germline-derived CDR1 and CDR2 are GTSNPN and SVGIG (reference sequence). This CDR3 has 17 residues. The DNA of the CDR3 is TGTGCCTGGAGGGGGCCGGGGAGGGTCTTGCGAGAGGGAAAACTGTTTTTT. Amino acids: CAWRGPGRVLREGKLFF. Full variable domain (outside the CDR3, taken from reference TRBV30 and TRBJ1-4): SQTIHQWPATLVQPVGSPLSLECTVEGTSNPNLYWYRQAAGRGLQLLFYSVGIGQISSEVPQNLSASRPQDRQFILSSKKLLLSDSGFYLCAWRGPGRVLREGKLFFGSGTQLSVL.

The chain couples TRBV9 to TRBJ1-6, with 8 nucleotides matching TRBD1. This CDR3 has 14 residues. Germline V gene lookup returns CDR1 SGDLS and CDR2 YYNGEE. The junction had 7 bases not matched to a gene; V was cut back by 4 bases and J by 10 bases. CDR3 sequence (DNA): TGTGCCAGCAGCCAGGGGGCGCCGGACTCACCCCTCCACTTT. Amino acids: CASSQGAPDSPLHF.

V gene TRBV5-8 combines with J gene TRBJ1-3; 7 bases fit TRBD1. The CDR3 extends over 14 amino acids. V lost 5 bases and J lost 4; bases outside the gene matches: 6. Germline values: CDR1 SGHTS, CDR2 YDEGEE. The CDR3: CASSLDRDGNTIYF. DNA of the CDR3: TGTGCCAGCAGTCTTGACAGGGACGGAAACACCATATATTTT.